The 23 T cell receptor beta chains given below trace back to one sample, sequenced in a study of blood T cell repertoires in COVID-19 (dated by TCRdb to about 2020). The library relied on the immunoSEQ multiplex PCR assay. Drawn from immuneACCESS, this table holds only the in-frame rearrangements with V and J called that TCRdb kept. Clones are partly lost; checked studies trace under half to an unresolved V gene and leave the rest unexplained. The sample profile shows fewer than 350,000 clones; approximately 80% of them were found once. The ten largest clones capture 2.5% to 3% of the sample. The sequencing sample was made of peripheral blood. Source of these receptors: a woman aged 55 to 70 with active or convalescent COVID-19.

The rearrangement uses TRBV5-6 and TRBJ2-1; TRBD2 matches 7 bases. CDR1 is SGHDT and CDR2 is YYEEEE in the germline V gene. CDR3 length: 17 residues. The trim removed 1 base at V and 7 bases at J, leaving 14 bases unmatched. The CDR3 nucleotides are TGTGCCAGCAGCTTGACTAGGGGCGGGGGAGGCTGGAATGAGCAGTTCTTC. Its protein is CASSLTRGGGGWNEQFF.

This rearrangement joins TRBV3-1 (or the pseudogene TRBV3-2) to TRBJ1-3; TRBD1 matches 7 bases. Germline CDR1 is LGHDT and CDR2 is YNNKEL (reference sequence). CDR3 length: 14 residues. Germline trimming cut 4 bases from V and 6 bases from J; bases unmatched to any gene: 6. The CDR3, as DNA: TGTGCCAGCAGCCCGACAGGGTTGCCAAACACCATATATTTT. Translating it yields CASSPTGLPNTIYF.

The gene calls are TRBV27 and TRBJ1-2, with a possible D match to TRBD1 (6 bases). V lost 7 bases and J lost 0, with 15 bases in between. Per germline, CDR1 MNHEY and CDR2 SMNVEV (reference sequence). This CDR3 is built from 15 residues. The CDR3 coding sequence is TGTGCCAGCACCCAGGCGGCAGGGGCTAACTATGGCTACACCTTC. This translates into CASTQAAGANYGYTF.

The chain joins TRBV7-9 to TRBJ1-3; D perhaps matches TRBD1 (6 bases). CDR1 and CDR2 (germline): SEHNR, FQNEAQ (reference sequence). V shed 6 bases and J shed 1 base, with 19 bases lying between them. CDR3 length: 17 amino acids. CDR3 sequence reads: CASSPSLMGHSGNTIYF. The CDR3, as DNA: TGTGCCAGCAGTCCTTCCTTAATGGGACATTCTGGAAACACCATATATTTT. The whole variable domain, filled in from reference TRBV7-9 and TRBJ1-3, reads DTGVSQNPRHKITKRGQNVTFRCDPISEHNRLYWYRQTLGQGPEFLTYFQNEAQLEKSRLLSDRFSAERPKGSFSTLEIQRTEQGDSAMYLCASSPSLMGHSGNTIYFGEGSWLTVV.

The chain employs TRBV12-3 or TRBV12-4 and TRBJ2-3; no firm D call. The germline V and J ends were trimmed by 5 bases and 6 bases, with 6 bases remaining between them. The CDR3 is made up of 11 amino acids. The CDR3 region has the DNA TGTGCCAGCAGTACCGGGGATACGCAGTATTTT. It codes for CASSTGDTQYF.

This chain links TRBV7-9 with TRBJ2-2, with 9 bases matching TRBD2. There are 16 residues in the CDR3. The J segment lost 0 bases and the V segment lost 5 bases, leaving 4 bases of the junction unmatched. The germline gives CDR1 SEHNR, CDR2 FQNEAQ (reference sequence). CDR3 region: CASSPRLAANTGELFF. The CDR3 DNA follows: TGTGCCAGCAGCCCAAGACTAGCGGCGAACACCGGGGAGCTGTTTTTT.

As regards this clone: Other DNA sequences of this sample code for an identical CDR3. The chain couples TRBV20-1 to TRBJ1-2, with 7 bases matching TRBD1. The germline CDR1 and CDR2 sequences are DFQATT and SNEGSKA (reference sequence). This CDR3 spans 11 amino acids. J lost 7 bases, V lost 6 bases, and 5 bases had no gene match. The CDR3, as DNA: TGCAGTGCCTGGGACAGAGGTGGCTACACCTTC. Its translation: CSAWDRGGYTF.

This chain links TRBV5-1 with TRBJ1-6, with unresolved D. The germline V gene has CDR1 SGHRS and CDR2 YFSETQ. Trimming cost V 4 bases and J 5 bases, with 10 bases left between them. The CDR3 covers 14 residues. The CDR3 coding sequence is TGCGCCAGCAGCGTTCCCGGGAATAATTCACCCCTCCACTTT. It is translated as CASSVPGNNSPLHF.

This chain uses TRBV10-3 with TRBJ1-5; D not certain. The ends were cut back, 0 bases at V and 5 bases at J, with 5 bases in the middle. The CDR3 has 13 residues. The V gene's germline CDR1 is ENHRY and CDR2 SYGVKD. DNA of the CDR3: TGTGCCATCAGTGAGTCGAGGGATCAGCCCCAGCATTTT. It codes for CAISESRDQPQHF.

The chain has TRBV7-8 and TRBJ2-5; maybe TRBD2 (6 bases). The germline gives CDR1 SGHVS, CDR2 FQNEAQ. This CDR3 region has 16 residues. Trimming removed 2 bases from V and 4 bases from J, with 17 bases in between. CDR3 protein: CASSLRGPGVVETQYF. The CDR3 DNA reads TGTGCCAGCAGCTTACGGGGCCCGGGGGTGGTAGAGACCCAGTACTTC. Based on the CDR3 plus reference TRBV7-8 and TRBJ2-5, the full variable domain is GAGVSQSPRYKVAKRGQDVALRCDPISGHVSLFWYQQALGQGPEFLTYFQNEAQLDKSGLPSDRFFAERPEGSVSTLKIQRTQQEDSAVYLCASSLRGPGVVETQYFGPGTRLLVL.

The rearrangement links TRBV27 to TRBJ2-7; D remains unclear. From germline, CDR1 is MNHEY and CDR2 SMNVEV (reference sequence). The CDR3 is 15 residues long. V lost 3 bases, J lost 0 bases, and 12 bases lay in between. The DNA of the CDR3 is TGTGCCAGCAGTTTGAAACCCTTGAGCTCCTACGAGCAGTACTTC. As protein: CASSLKPLSSYEQYF.

This clone has a count of ten or more. The chain recombines TRBV2 with TRBJ1-1; TRBD1 might be the D (6 bases). The CDR3 length is 14 residues. From germline, CDR1 is SNHLY and CDR2 FYNNEI. Trimming stripped 6 bases from V and 9 bases from J, with 20 bases between. The CDR3 sequence is CASRDPGTGGKAFF. The CDR3 region has the DNA TGTGCCAGCAGAGACCCCGGTACGGGGGGCAAAGCTTTCTTT.

The chain employs TRBV10-2 and TRBJ1-6; 8 bases align to TRBD1. V gave up 3 bases and J gave up 8 bases; unmatched junction bases: 3. Germline CDR1 and CDR2: WSHSY and SAAADI. This CDR3 contains 14 residues. The CDR3 DNA follows: TGCGCCAGCAGTGATGCAGGGGGCGATTCACCCCTCCACTTT. The encoded protein is CASSDAGGDSPLHF.

The genes are TRBV19 and TRBJ2-5, with 7 bases that match TRBD2. Trimming took 4 bases from V and 5 from J; bases not matched to a gene: 10. CDR3 size: 15 residues. CDR1 is LNHDA and CDR2 is SQIVND in the germline V gene (reference sequence). The CDR3 nucleotides read TGTGCCAGTAGTAGTGGCGGGGGAGTCGGCGAGACCCAGTACTTC. Protein: CASSSGGGVGETQYF.

This clone has a handful of counts. The J gene is TRBJ1-1, the V gene TRBV5-1; a weak D match, TRBD1 (6 bases). CDR1 SGHRS and CDR2 YFSETQ come from the germline V gene. This CDR3 has 14 residues. V lost 2 bases to trimming and J lost 0 bases, with 8 bases between them. The DNA of the CDR3 is TGCGCCAGCAGCTTCACAGGGTTGAACACTGAAGCTTTCTTT. Translating it yields CASSFTGLNTEAFF.

The CDR3 bases are TGCGCCAGCAGCTCCACGGGTATCGGCAATCAGCCCCAGCATTTT. Translated, it gives CASSSTGIGNQPQHF. The chain employs TRBV10-2 and TRBJ1-5; D is uncertain. In germline, CDR1 is WSHSY, CDR2 SAAADI. V was cut by 6 bases and J by 2 bases, with 14 bases left in between. CDR3 length: 15 amino acids.

This chain uses TRBV30 with TRBJ1-1; tentatively, D is TRBD1 (5 bases). This CDR3 contains 14 residues. Germline CDR1 GTSNPN, CDR2 SVGIG (reference sequence). With 0 bases removed from V and 5 bases from J, the gap between germline ends came to 13 bases. The DNA of the CDR3 is TGTGCCTGGAGTGTAGAATGGGGGGGTACTGAAGCTTTCTTT. Translation: CAWSVEWGGTEAFF.

This CDR3 reads CASSYETSGYTF. The CDR3 DNA is TGTGCCAGCAGTTACGAGACATCGGGCTACACCTTC. The V call is TRBV6-6, the J call TRBJ1-2; D is unresolved. V shed 2 bases and J shed 8 bases, with 9 bases lying between them. The CDR3 is 12 residues long. The germline CDR1 and CDR2 sequences are MNHNY and SVGAGI (reference sequence).

This rearrangement joins TRBV9 to TRBJ1-1; D call uncertain. Deletions cut 5 bases from V and 11 bases from J, with 19 bases between. CDR3 length equals 13 residues. The germline V gene has CDR1 SGDLS and CDR2 YYNGEE. The CDR3 sequence: CASSLSGPGGAFF. DNA for the CDR3: TGTGCCAGCAGTTTGTCCGGGCCGGGAGGCGCTTTCTTT.

The chain combines TRBV7-2 with TRBJ2-5, with TRBD2 matching 12 bases. This CDR3 has 17 amino acids. V was clipped by 5 bases and J by 10 bases; unmatched bases: 17. Germline CDR1 and CDR2: SGHTA and FQGNSA. The CDR3 sequence is CASSPPGASGGAKGQYF. In DNA form, the CDR3 reads TGTGCCAGCAGCCCCCCGGGGGCTAGCGGGGGGGCCAAAGGCCAGTACTTC.

The chain is built from TRBV2 and TRBJ2-7, with TRBD1 identical over 10 bases. Trimming at V came to 8 bases and at J to 6 bases, leaving 13 bases not matched to a gene. The germline gives CDR1 SNHLY, CDR2 FYNNEI. The CDR3 length is 15 residues. The DNA of the CDR3 is TGTGCCAGCGGGGACAGGGGCTTAGAAGGGCGCGAGCAGTACTTC. As protein: CASGDRGLEGREQYF.

The rearrangement uses TRBV30 and TRBJ2-3; D is possibly TRBD2 (5 bases). The germline gives CDR1 GTSNPN, CDR2 SVGIG (reference sequence). The germline V and J ends were trimmed by 5 bases and 1 base, with 7 bases remaining between them. This CDR3 is 12 amino acids long. This chain's CDR3 is CAWEAGTDTQYF. In DNA form, the CDR3 reads TGTGCCTGGGAAGCGGGCACAGATACGCAGTATTTT.

CDR3 residues: CSASIGTGGMDTQYF. The CDR3 DNA is TGCAGTGCTAGTATCGGGACAGGGGGAATGGATACGCAGTATTTT. The rearrangement links TRBV20-1 to TRBJ2-3; the match to TRBD1 covers 11 bases. Germline CDR1 DFQATT, CDR2 SNEGSKA (reference sequence). This CDR3 has 15 amino acids. After removal of 3 bases from V and 6 bases from J, the junction contained 8 bases not matched to a gene.